Each of the 20 T cell receptor beta chains below was sequenced from the same sample in a study of CD8+CD57+ T cells in acquired aplastic anemia. Patients picked for sequencing had shown CD8+CD57+ cell expansion detected by flow cytometry. Genomic DNA, serving as template, underwent TCR beta VDJ and CDR3 profiling. TCRdb re-called the reads with MiXCR, one entry per CDR3 protein. This table has 250,000 to 300,000 distinct CDR3 sequences, approximately 58% appearing once. Source material: sorted CD4+, CD8+, or CD8+CD57+ T cells (not recorded which) from PBMCs. The receptors derive from a human donor with aplastic anemia.

This clonotype was observed a single time. The rearrangement links TRBV24-1 to TRBJ1-4, with D tentatively TRBD1 (6 bases). Germline V gene data show CDR1 as KGHDR and CDR2 as SFDVKD. The CDR3 extends over 15 amino acids. V lost 4 bases, J lost 7 bases, and 15 bases lay in between. The CDR3 bases are TGTGCCACCAGTGACCCGGGACAAGGAGGTGAAAAACTGTTTTTT. Amino acids: CATSDPGQGGEKLFF.

The rearrangement links TRBV7-2 to TRBJ1-6; no clear D gene. The CDR3 is made up of 14 amino acids. Trimming cost V 5 bases and J 2 bases, with 7 bases left between them. CDR1 is SGHTA and CDR2 is FQGNSA in the germline V gene. CDR3: CASSPTPYNSPLHF. The CDR3 DNA reads TGTGCCAGCAGCCCTACCCCCTATAATTCACCCCTCCACTTT.

With regard to this clonotype: One junction end disagrees with the germline gene, perhaps due to a read error. The chain carries TRBV7-9 and TRBJ1-6; D is uncertain. This CDR3 comprises 9 residues. The germline V gene has CDR1 SEHNR and CDR2 FQNEAQ (reference sequence). The CDR3: CASSLGSLF. The CDR3 coding sequence is TGTGCCAGCAGCTTAGGTAGTCTCTTT.

This clonotype was seen many times. This chain uses TRBV5-1 with TRBJ2-3, with 13 bases that match TRBD2. The V gene's germline CDR1 is SGHRS and CDR2 YFSETQ. This CDR3 spans 16 amino acids. Trimming cost V 5 bases and J 4 bases; bases outside gene matches: 7. DNA of the CDR3: TGCGCCAGCAGGGCTGGACTAGCGGGAGACTCAGATACGCAGTATTTT. It encodes CASRAGLAGDSDTQYF.

This chain links TRBV25-1 with TRBJ1-1; D gene unclear. Germline loops: CDR1 MGHDK, CDR2 SYGVNS. Trimming cost V 1 base and J 1 base, with 10 bases left between them. This CDR3 is 15 amino acids long. As DNA, the CDR3 is TGTGCCAGCAGTGAATTAATAGGAGGGAACACTGAAGCTTTCTTT. It yields the protein CASSELIGGNTEAFF. The full variable domain, rest sourced from reference TRBV25-1 and TRBJ1-1, is EADIYQTPRYLVIGTGKKITLECSQTMGHDKMYWYQQDPGMELHLIHYSYGVNSTEKGDLSSESTVSRIRTEHFPLTLESARPSHTSQYLCASSELIGGNTEAFFGQGTRLTVV.

This chain joins TRBV7-6 and TRBJ2-7; TRBD2 is a possible D gene (6 bases). Germline CDR1 SGHVS, CDR2 FNYEAQ. V was clipped by 0 bases and J by 5 bases, with 17 bases between them. The CDR3 is 16 residues long. Here the CDR3 reads CASSLAWGGGGNEQYF. In DNA, the CDR3 is TGTGCCAGCAGCTTAGCTTGGGGAGGAGGAGGTAACGAGCAGTACTTC. Filled out from reference TRBV7-6 and TRBJ2-7, the complete variable domain reads GAGVSQSPRYKVTKRGQDVALRCDPISGHVSLYWYRQALGQGPEFLTYFNYEAQQDKSGLPNDRFSAERPEGSISTLTIQRTEQRDSAMYRCASSLAWGGGGNEQYFGPGTRLTVT.

This chain joins TRBV15 and TRBJ2-3; TRBD2 matches at 10 bases. This CDR3 contains 14 residues. Trimming cost V 8 bases and J 0 bases; bases outside gene matches: 2. The germline CDR1 and CDR2 sequences are LNHNV and YYDKDF (reference sequence). CDR3 nucleotides: TGTGCCACCTTTAGCGGGGGGAGCACAGATACGCAGTATTTT. Residues: CATFSGGSTDTQYF.

This clonotype was recorded a few times. This chain uses TRBV19 with TRBJ2-1, with 8 bases that match TRBD1. Germline trimming cut 11 bases from V and 1 base from J; bases unmatched to any gene: 7. CDR3 length equals 14 residues. Germline CDR1 is LNHDA and CDR2 is SQIVND (reference sequence). CDR3 protein: CAGLWTGSYNEQFF. CDR3 DNA: TGTGCCGGCCTCTGGACAGGGTCCTACAATGAGCAGTTCTTC.

This clonotype was recorded many times. The chain joins TRBV6-1 to TRBJ1-2, with 10 bases lining up with TRBD1. CDR3 length: 16 amino acids. Germline assignment: CDR1 MNHNS and CDR2 SASEGT. Losses at the gene ends were 8 bases for V and 5 bases for J; bases not matched to a gene: 14. The CDR3 DNA follows: TGTGCCAGCCCTTCCCGGGGACAGGGGATGTGGTATGGCTACACCTTC. Translating it yields CASPSRGQGMWYGYTF.

CDR3 protein: CASSTGQVGANVLTF. CDR3 sequence (DNA): TGCGCCAGCAGCACTGGACAAGTAGGGGCCAACGTCCTGACTTTC. The chain uses TRBV5-1 and TRBJ2-6, with D possibly being TRBD1 (5 bases). Germline V gene sequence: CDR1 SGHRS, CDR2 YFSETQ. Trimming stripped 4 bases from V and 4 bases from J, with 12 bases between. The CDR3 covers 15 residues. Combining the CDR3 with reference TRBV5-1 and TRBJ2-6 gives the whole variable domain KAGVTQTPRYLIKTRGQQVTLSCSPISGHRSVSWYQQTPGQGLQFLFEYFSETQRNKGNFPGRFSGRQFSNSRSEMNVSTLELGDSALYLCASSTGQVGANVLTFGAGSRLTVL.

V is TRBV20-1 and J is TRBJ1-3; no clear D gene. Germline CDR1 is DFQATT and CDR2 is SNEGSKA (reference sequence). The CDR3 contains 13 residues. V dropped 5 bases and J dropped 0 bases, with 8 bases sitting between them. CDR3 DNA: TGCAGTGCTTATGAGAGCTCTGGAAACACCATATATTTT. Translation gives CSAYESSGNTIYF.

As concerns this clonotype: The junction does not match germline at one end; this may be a read error. The chain recombines TRBV9 with TRBJ1-2; D not certain. Germline CDR1 is SGDLS and CDR2 is YYNGEE. The CDR3 is 15 residues long. CDR3 bases: TGCGCCAGCAGCTTGGCCCGAAGGGAGGTATCTGGCTACACCTTC. Translating it yields CASSLARREVSGYTF.

This clonotype was counted between two and nine times. Just one base apart from a much larger clone, this may be a read error. The rearrangement links TRBV5-1 to TRBJ2-2; 7 nucleotides align to TRBD1. V was clipped by 2 bases and J by 7 bases; unmatched bases: 14. The germline CDR1 and CDR2 sequences are SGHRS and YFSETQ. The CDR3 length is 17 residues. The CDR3 DNA is TGCGCCAGCAGCTTAACAGGGGTGGGAACCGTCATCGGGGAGCTGTTTTTT. Its translation: CASSLTGVGTVIGELFF.

The chain carries TRBV19 and TRBJ2-7; perhaps TRBD2 as D (6 bases). Per the germline V gene, CDR1 is LNHDA and CDR2 is SQIVND (reference sequence). This CDR3 comprises 13 residues. The V and J ends lost 3 bases and 4 bases respectively, with 10 bases between them. The CDR3 spells CASSIGGKYEQYF. The CDR3 DNA reads as TGTGCCAGTAGTATCGGCGGGAAATACGAGCAGTACTTC.

This chain joins TRBV7-9 and TRBJ2-1; TRBD2 matches 7 bases. The trim removed 5 bases at V and 8 bases at J, leaving 6 bases unmatched. CDR3 length equals 13 residues. The germline gives CDR1 SEHNR, CDR2 FQNEAQ (reference sequence). The CDR3 region is CASSPEAGHEQFF. CDR3 DNA: TGTGCCAGCAGCCCCGAAGCGGGGCATGAGCAGTTCTTC.

This chain links TRBV7-9 with TRBJ2-3; D unclear. The CDR3 extends over 15 amino acids. Germline CDR1 and CDR2: SEHNR and FQNEAQ (reference sequence). Trimming shortened V by 4 bases and J by 0 bases, and 11 bases separated the two germline ends. CDR3 protein: CASSSFRPSTDTQYF. The CDR3 DNA sequence: TGTGCCAGCAGCTCGTTCCGTCCTAGCACAGATACGCAGTATTTT.

V and J are TRBV29-1 and TRBJ1-1, with no clear D. V was clipped by 6 bases and J by 5 bases, with 10 bases between them. The CDR3 covers 11 residues. Germline V gene sequence: CDR1 SQVTM, CDR2 ANQGSEA. DNA for the CDR3: TGCAGCGTGGACGGGGAGACTGAAGCTTTCTTT. Translating gives CSVDGETEAFF.

This clonotype was counted between two and nine times. V is TRBV24-1 and J is TRBJ1-6, with TRBD1 as a possible D gene (5 bases). The germline gives CDR1 KGHDR, CDR2 SFDVKD. Trimming pared 5 bases from V and 8 bases from J, leaving 15 bases between. CDR3 length: 15 residues. DNA of the CDR3: TGTGCCACCAGTGCCTTGACAGTCCCGGATTCACCCCTCCACTTT. This translates into CATSALTVPDSPLHF.

Details on this clonotype: Being one base from a much bigger clone, this may be a read error. This rearrangement joins TRBV18 to TRBJ1-1; D not certain. There are 14 residues in the CDR3. V lost 4 bases and J lost 11, with 20 bases in between. CDR1 is KGHSH, CDR2 LQKENI, per germline. The CDR3 sequence: CASSLGPGVSEAFF. The CDR3 coding sequence is TGTGCCAGCTCACTCGGACCGGGCGTTAGTGAGGCTTTCTTT.

This clonotype came up once. The chain combines TRBV7-2 with TRBJ2-7, with D perhaps TRBD1 or TRBD2 (5 bases each). Per germline, CDR1 SGHTA and CDR2 FQGNSA. Between the trimmed V and J ends, which lost 7 bases and 2 bases, there was a span of 15 bases. The CDR3 is 14 amino acids. CDR3 in amino acids: CASTPGTGPYEQYF. In DNA form, the CDR3 reads TGTGCCAGCACCCCCGGGACCGGACCCTACGAGCAGTACTTC.